The sequence of this T cell receptor (beta chain) was determined in a study of vaccination and CD4 T cells after COVID-19. Turning to the study itself: The study enrolled six male and four female convalescents, two of whom were Hispanic. The peptides that stimulated the cells were overlapping spike peptides from SARS-CoV-2, HCoV-NL63, HCoV-OC43 and HCoV-229E. Culture controls were given either a CEFX pool, an HIV-1 Nef pool, or no peptide.

Sequenced with the Oncomine TCR Beta short-read assay was DNA taken from cultured CD4+ T cells. TCRdb ran MiXCR on the PCR reads and lists one entry per CDR3 protein. The table has around 6,800 distinct CDR3 sequences, about 29% seen once. For this clonotype: Its antigen is unknown.

The CDR3 extends over 12 amino acids. Trimming cost V 11 bases and J 7 bases, with 15 bases left between them. Germline assignment: CDR1 LNHDA and CDR2 SQIVND (reference sequence). Treatment meaning: 10-day PBMC culture with coronavirus spike peptide pools or control peptides (ViraFEST assay). It was before the COVID-19 pandemic (2011-2018) that the unexposed donor's CD4+ T cells were collected. Peptide-pool expansion of antigen-specific T cells preceded TCR sequencing in ViraFEST. The chain has TRBV19 and TRBJ1-5; unclear D gene. This sequence was found in a human donor in good health. Sequenced input: CD4+ T cells from blood, cultured in vitro. The CDR3 DNA sequence: TGTGCCTCCCGTAAGGGTAACCAGCCCCAGCATTTT. Translated, it gives CASRKGNQPQHF.